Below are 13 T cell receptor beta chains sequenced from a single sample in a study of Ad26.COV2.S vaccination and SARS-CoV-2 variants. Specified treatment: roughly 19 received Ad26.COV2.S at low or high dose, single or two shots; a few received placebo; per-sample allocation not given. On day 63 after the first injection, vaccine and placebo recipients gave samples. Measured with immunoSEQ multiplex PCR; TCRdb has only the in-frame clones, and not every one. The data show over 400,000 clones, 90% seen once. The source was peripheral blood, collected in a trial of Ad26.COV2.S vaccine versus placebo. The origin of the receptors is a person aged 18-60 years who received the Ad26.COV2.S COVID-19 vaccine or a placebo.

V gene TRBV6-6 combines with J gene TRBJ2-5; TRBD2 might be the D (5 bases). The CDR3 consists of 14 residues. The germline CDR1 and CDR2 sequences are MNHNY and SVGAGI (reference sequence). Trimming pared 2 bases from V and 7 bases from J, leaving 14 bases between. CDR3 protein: CASSYTAPEGTQYF. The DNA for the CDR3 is TGTGCCAGCAGTTACACCGCCCCCGAGGGGACCCAGTACTTC.

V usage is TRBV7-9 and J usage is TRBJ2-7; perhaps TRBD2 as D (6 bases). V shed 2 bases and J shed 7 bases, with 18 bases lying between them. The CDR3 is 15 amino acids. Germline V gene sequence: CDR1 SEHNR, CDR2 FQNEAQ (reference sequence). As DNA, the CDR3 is TGTGCCAGCAGCTTATCGGAGGGGCGGGTCGGGGAGCAGTACTTC. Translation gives CASSLSEGRVGEQYF.

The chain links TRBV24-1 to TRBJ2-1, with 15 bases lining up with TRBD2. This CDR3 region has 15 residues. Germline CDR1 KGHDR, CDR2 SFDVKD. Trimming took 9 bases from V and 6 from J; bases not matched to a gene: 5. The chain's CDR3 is CATGLAGGKGNEQFF. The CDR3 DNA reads TGTGCCACCGGACTAGCGGGAGGGAAGGGCAATGAGCAGTTCTTC.

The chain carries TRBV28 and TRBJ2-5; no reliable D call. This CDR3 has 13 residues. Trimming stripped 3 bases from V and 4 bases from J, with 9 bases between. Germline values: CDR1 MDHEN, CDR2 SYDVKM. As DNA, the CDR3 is TGTGCCAGCAGTTTGTCCGGGCGAGAGACCCAGTACTTC. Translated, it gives CASSLSGRETQYF. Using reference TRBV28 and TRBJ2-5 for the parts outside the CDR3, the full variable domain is DVKVTQSSRYLVKRTGEKVFLECVQDMDHENMFWYRQDPGLGLRLIYFSYDVKMKEKGDIPEGYSVSREKKERFSLILESASTNQTSMYLCASSLSGRETQYFGPGTRLLVL.

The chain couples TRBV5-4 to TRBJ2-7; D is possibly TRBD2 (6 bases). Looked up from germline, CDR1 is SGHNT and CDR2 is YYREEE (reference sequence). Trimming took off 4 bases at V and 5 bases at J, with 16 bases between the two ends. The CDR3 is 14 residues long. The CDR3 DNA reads TGTGCCAGCAGCCCCACAGGAGGGGCGGACGAGCAGTACTTC. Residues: CASSPTGGADEQYF.

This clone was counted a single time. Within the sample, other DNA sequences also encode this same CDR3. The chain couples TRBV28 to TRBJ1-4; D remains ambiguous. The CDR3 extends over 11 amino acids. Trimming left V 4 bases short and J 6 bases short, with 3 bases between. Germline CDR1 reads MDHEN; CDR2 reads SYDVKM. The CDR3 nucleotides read TGTGCCAGCAGTTCGGATGAAAAACTGTTTTTT. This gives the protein CASSSDEKLFF. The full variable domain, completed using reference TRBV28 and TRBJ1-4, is DVKVTQSSRYLVKRTGEKVFLECVQDMDHENMFWYRQDPGLGLRLIYFSYDVKMKEKGDIPEGYSVSREKKERFSLILESASTNQTSMYLCASSSDEKLFFGSGTQLSVL.

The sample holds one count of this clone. The CDR3 bases are TGTGCCAGCAGCTTTGGTGGGGGGGCGGACACTGAAGCTTTCTTT. Translation gives CASSFGGGADTEAFF. The chain combines TRBV13 with TRBJ1-1; tentatively, D is TRBD1 (6 bases). This CDR3 has 15 amino acids. Trimming removed 3 bases from V and 3 bases from J, with 14 bases in between. Germline loops: CDR1 PRHDT, CDR2 FYEKMQ (reference sequence). The whole variable domain, remainder taken from reference TRBV13 and TRBJ1-1, is AAGVIQSPRHLIKEKRETATLKCYPIPRHDTVYWYQQGPGQDPQFLISFYEKMQSDKGSIPDRFSAQQFSDYHSELNMSSLELGDSALYFCASSFGGGADTEAFFGQGTRLTVV.

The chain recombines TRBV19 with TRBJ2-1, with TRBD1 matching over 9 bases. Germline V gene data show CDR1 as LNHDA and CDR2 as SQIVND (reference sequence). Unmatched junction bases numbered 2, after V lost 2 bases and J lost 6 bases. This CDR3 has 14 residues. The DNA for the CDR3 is TGTGCCAGTAGTATAATGACAGGGGGCAATGAGCAGTTCTTC. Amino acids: CASSIMTGGNEQFF.

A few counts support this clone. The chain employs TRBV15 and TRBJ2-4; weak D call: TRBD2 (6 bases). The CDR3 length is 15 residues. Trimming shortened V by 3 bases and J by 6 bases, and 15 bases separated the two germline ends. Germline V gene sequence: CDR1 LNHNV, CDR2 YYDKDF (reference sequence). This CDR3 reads CATSREGEGRNIQYF. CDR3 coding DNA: TGTGCCACCAGCAGGGAGGGTGAGGGGCGAAACATTCAGTACTTC.

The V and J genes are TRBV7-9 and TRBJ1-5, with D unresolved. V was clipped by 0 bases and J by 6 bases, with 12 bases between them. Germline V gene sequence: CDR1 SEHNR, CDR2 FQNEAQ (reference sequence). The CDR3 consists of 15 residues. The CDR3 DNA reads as TGTGCCAGCAGCTTAGCGGAGAGTAGGCTTCAGCCCCAGCATTTT. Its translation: CASSLAESRLQPQHF. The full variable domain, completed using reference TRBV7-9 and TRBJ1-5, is DTGVSQNPRHKITKRGQNVTFRCDPISEHNRLYWYRQTLGQGPEFLTYFQNEAQLEKSRLLSDRFSAERPKGSFSTLEIQRTEQGDSAMYLCASSLAESRLQPQHFGDGTRLSIL.

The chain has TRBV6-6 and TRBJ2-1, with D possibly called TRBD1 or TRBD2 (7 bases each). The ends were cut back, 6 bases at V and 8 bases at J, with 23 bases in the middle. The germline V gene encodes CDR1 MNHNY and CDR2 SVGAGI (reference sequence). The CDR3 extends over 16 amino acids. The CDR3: CASSPRGGGAIDEQFF. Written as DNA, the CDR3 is TGTGCCAGCAGCCCCCGGGGAGGGGGCGCGATCGATGAGCAGTTCTTC.

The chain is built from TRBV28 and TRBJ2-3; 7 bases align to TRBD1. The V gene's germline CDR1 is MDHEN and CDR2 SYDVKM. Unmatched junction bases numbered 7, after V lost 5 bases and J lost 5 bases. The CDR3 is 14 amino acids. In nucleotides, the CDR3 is TGTGCCAGCAGTCCGTCCGACAGGGAAGATACGCAGTATTTT. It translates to CASSPSDREDTQYF.

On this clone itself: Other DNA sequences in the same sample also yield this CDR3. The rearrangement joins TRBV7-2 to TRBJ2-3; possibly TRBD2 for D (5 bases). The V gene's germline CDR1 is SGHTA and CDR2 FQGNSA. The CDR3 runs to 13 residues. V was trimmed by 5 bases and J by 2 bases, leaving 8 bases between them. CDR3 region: CASSRDYTDTQYF. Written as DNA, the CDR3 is TGTGCCAGCAGCCGGGATTACACAGATACGCAGTATTTT.